This is a list of T cell receptor beta chains from one sample in a study of a mutant IDH1 vaccine in newly diagnosed glioma. These receptors' targets are unknown. The protocol was immunoSEQ multiplex PCR, while the TCRdb copy is restricted to in-frame clones and leaves out a portion. This sample has tens of thousands of clones, with about 84% found just once. The sample here was PBMCs, taken from a glioma patient whose treatment included an IDH1 peptide vaccine. The receptors were gathered from a man in his thirties or forties with glioma. The CDR3 runs from the conserved cysteine through the conserved F or W. The D gene is left open where the match is weak. Expanded clones get a size class; other rows say once, few or many, or leave the size out.

size	V	D	J	DNA	CDR3
.	TRBV7-3	.	TRBJ2-1	TGTGCCAGCAGCCGGGGACTTACCTCCTACAATGAGCAGTTCTTC	CASSRGLTSYNEQFF
.	TRBV25-1	TRBD1	TRBJ2-1	TGTGCCAGCAGTGAAGGGACAGGGCAGGGAAATGAGCAGTTCTTC	CASSEGTGQGNEQFF
.	TRBV2	TRBD1	TRBJ1-6	TGTGCCAGCAGCCGGGACAGTGGTAATTCACCCCTCCACTTT	CASSRDSGNSPLHF
.	TRBV5-6	.	TRBJ2-1	TGTGCCAGCAGGGGGCAGTCCCCTCCTAGCTCCTACAATGAGCAGTTCTTC	CASRGQSPPSSYNEQFF
.	TRBV28	.	TRBJ2-7	TGTGCCAGCAGTGTAAAAATCGGGACAAGAAACGAACAATTTTCCTACGAGCAGTACTTC	CASSVKIGTRNEQFSYEQYF
.	TRBV10-3	.	TRBJ1-1	TGTGCCACCGGACAGCCGAACACTGAAGCTTTCTTT	CATGQPNTEAFF
.	TRBV9	.	TRBJ1-1	TGTGCCAGCAGCGCGACTCAAATCGCTGAAGCTTTCTTT	CASSATQIAEAFF
once	TRBV29-1	TRBD1	TRBJ2-7	TGCAGCGTACATATCATCCCGGGACAGGGGTTCCACGAGCAGTACTTC	CSVHIIPGQGFHEQYF
.	TRBV2	.	TRBJ2-2	TGTGCCAGCCTTCAGCGGACCGGGGAGCTGTTTTTT	CASLQRTGELFF
.	TRBV2	TRBD1	TRBJ1-1	TGTGCCAGCAGGACAGGGATTTTCACTGAAGCTTTCTTT	CASRTGIFTEAFF
.	TRBV7-2	TRBD1	TRBJ1-6	TGTGCCAGCAGCTTACCAGGGGGATATAATTCACCCCTCCACTTT	CASSLPGGYNSPLHF
.	TRBV6-5	TRBD2	TRBJ2-7	TGTGCCAGCAGTTACCTTCGGGGGAGGGGAGCCTACGAGCAGTACTTC	CASSYLRGRGAYEQYF
few	TRBV10-3	.	TRBJ1-1	TGTGCCATCAGTGAGTCTGGGGGAGTTGCTGAAGCTTTCTTT	CAISESGGVAEAFF
.	TRBV7-3	TRBD2	TRBJ2-7	TGTGCCAGCAGCCTGAACGGACTAGCGGGAGTTGGGGAGCAGTACTTC	CASSLNGLAGVGEQYF
.	TRBV27	.	TRBJ2-7	TGTGCCAGCGGTCACTACGAGCAGTACTTC	CASGHYEQYF
.	TRBV11-2	.	TRBJ2-5	TGTGCCAGCAGCCGCCGAGGGGGGGACGAAGAGACCCAGTACTTC	CASSRRGGDEETQYF
.	TRBV7-3	.	TRBJ2-1	TGTGCCAGCAGCTACAGGCTCGGGACGACGAATGAGCAGTTCTTC	CASSYRLGTTNEQFF
.	TRBV28	TRBD1	TRBJ1-5	TGTGCCACCTTAACCTCCAGGACAGGGTGGGATCAGCCCCAGCATTTT	CATLTSRTGWDQPQHF
.	TRBV27	.	TRBJ1-1	TGTGCCAGCAGTTTAATTATGGACGCTGAAGCTTTCTTT	CASSLIMDAEAFF
.	TRBV5-1	.	TRBJ2-1	TGCGCCAGCAGCCCGGACGCGGCGGGGTCCTACAATGAGCAGTTCTTC	CASSPDAAGSYNEQFF